Below, one T cell receptor (beta chain) is given with its context. The antigen this receptor binds is unknown. No base qualities exist here, and no much larger clone lies one base off it. The library was generated by 5' RACE. Sequencing instrument: Illumina HiSeq 2500. A second about 7 to 12 cycle PCR used a sample-barcoded 5' primer and a J-beta primer mix. A template-switch 5' adaptor carrying 12 random nucleotides introduced a unique molecular identifier onto each TCR beta cDNA molecule. At least 3 million CDR3-containing paired-end reads were obtained from each sample. All of the RNA was converted into first-strand cDNA using the Mint cDNA synthesis kit, with a TRBC-specific oligonucleotide serving as the primer. Following uracil-DNA glycosylase treatment, all cDNA underwent a first 18-cycle PCR with the universal primers M1SS and BC2_uni_R. Concerning the study's data processing: For normalization, 1 million high-quality reads, each with a distinct molecular identifier, were randomly selected from each sample. Reads sharing molecular identifiers were discarded rather than binned into consensus sequences. MiTCR, run with a Q25 quality threshold and the strictest error-elimination algorithm, handled CDR3 identification, clonotype clustering and error correction. A nonparametric unseen species model with Euler transformation was used to estimate lower-bound total TCR beta diversity. The public reads were run again by TCRdb, first through fastp at Q25 and then through MiXCR, and only productive beta chains were kept. Records with the same CDR3 protein are collapsed into one entry carrying the most frequent genes and DNA. For this entry, the V and J calls and clone size follow TCRdb and not the study's own pipeline. In this sample the table shows 1.4 million to 1.5 million distinct CDR3 sequences, roughly 40% of which occur a single time. The ten largest clones take up roughly 8.2% of the sample.

The entry originates in a study of blood T cells in healthy people across ages (dated by TCRdb to between 2015 and 2017). For the study in its entirety: In model experiments, template switching captured about one uniquely barcoded TCR beta cDNA molecule for every two T cells. The study measured age-related changes in TCR beta repertoire diversity using deep sequencing normalized with unique cDNA molecular identifiers. Donors were grouped into four age groups: young (average approximately 15 years), middle-aged (over 35), aged (roughly 67) and long-lived (over 80). To avoid experimental bias, donors of different ages were randomly spread across the sequencing lanes. For two donors (one aged 18 to 30 and one aged 80 or older), the study analyzed two additional independent replicas of 1 million unique cDNA reads from the same blood draw. The paper's findings and limits, for the study overall: The long-lived group showed more naive CD4+ T cells, fewer expanded clones and increased TCR diversity than the aged group, suggesting age selection. Bulk unsorted PBMC profiling prevented conclusive comparison of naive and antigen-experienced compartments. A strong correlation was found between observed TCR beta diversity and the percentage of naive T cells measured by flow cytometry. Because the CMV infection status of the donors was unknown, age-related changes in expanded clonotypes may potentially have been confounded. Observed TCR beta diversity per million T cells fell roughly linearly with age, and a significant reduction was already apparent by age approximately 40. Estimates of total diversity based on one million sequenced T cells were considered lower bounds and underestimates.

The approximately 41 donors, aged about 6 to 90 years, were systemically healthy Caucasian individuals from Russia. Ten milliliters of peripheral blood were drawn from each donor into EDTA-treated Vacutainer tubes. Ficoll-Paque density-gradient centrifugation was used to isolate PBMCs, with at least 6.5 million per sample. Total RNA, at least 5 micrograms per sample, was extracted from PBMCs with Trizol reagent. The percentages of naive CD45RAhigh/CD27high T cells were determined by flow cytometry on a PBMC aliquot from every donor. Sequencing was performed on blood. The clonotype comes from a woman aged 18-35 years in good health.

For the CDR3, the sequence is CAITGGNPTDTQYF. The DNA sequence is given as TGTGCCATCACTGGGGGGAACCCCACAGATACGCAGTATTTT. The chain is assembled from TRBV10-3 and TRBJ2-3; TRBD2 could be the D gene, as 6 bases match. Reading the germline V gene gives CDR1 ENHRY and CDR2 SYGVKD. The CDR3 numbers 14 residues from cysteine through phenylalanine. This entry keeps only the CDR3 DNA: 42 bases, framed from base 1. The trim is 7 bases for V and 2 bases for J, with a gap of 13 bases between the germline ends.